This passage covers 27 T cell receptor beta chains from one sample sequenced in a study of cytomegalovirus exposure and HLA in healthy donors. The PCR had 60 Vbeta and 13 Jbeta primers. Measured with immunoSEQ multiplex PCR; TCRdb has only the in-frame clones, and not every one. The profile shows about 150,000 clones, around two thirds of them singletons. The sample taken for sequencing was PBMCs. The receptors shown here come from a man aged 25-40 years in good health and CMV-seropositive.

This clone was detected a few times. This chain uses TRBV7-6 with TRBJ2-3; D may be TRBD1 (6 bases). The germline V gene has CDR1 SGHVS and CDR2 FNYEAQ. This CDR3 contains 17 residues. Trimming left V 5 bases short and J 0 bases short, with 18 bases between. Here the CDR3 DNA reads TGTGCCAGCAGCCCGACCTTGAGGGGGACCAGCACAGATACGCAGTATTTT. Its protein is CASSPTLRGTSTDTQYF.

V is TRBV7-9 and J is TRBJ1-2; D gene uncertain. The V end lost 2 bases, the J end lost 6 bases, and 10 bases lay between the germline ends. The CDR3 has 13 amino acids. The germline gives CDR1 SEHNR, CDR2 FQNEAQ (reference sequence). The CDR3 DNA reads as TGTGCCAGCAGCTTATCCGGGTTCAATGGCTACACCTTC. Its protein is CASSLSGFNGYTF.

The rearrangement uses TRBV6-4 and TRBJ2-3; 7 bases line up with TRBD1. The CDR3 contains 15 residues. Per the germline V gene, CDR1 is MRHNA and CDR2 is SNTAGT. With 6 bases clipped from V and 1 base from J, the junction kept 7 bases outside the gene matches. The CDR3 reads CASSPQGSRTDTQYF. The DNA for the CDR3 is TGTGCCAGCAGCCCACAGGGGTCACGCACAGATACGCAGTATTTT.

The table lists this clone with a few counts. CDR3 residues: CASSQVPGSGNTIYF. The DNA of the CDR3 is TGCGCCAGCAGCCAAGTGCCAGGGTCTGGAAACACCATATATTTT. The rearrangement links TRBV4-1 to TRBJ1-3, with D perhaps TRBD1 (5 bases). The CDR3 totals 15 residues. V lost 1 base to trimming and J lost 1 base, with 8 bases between them. Germline V gene lookup returns CDR1 MGHRA and CDR2 YSYEKL.

This chain links TRBV5-1 with TRBJ2-1; 7 bases fit TRBD2. The CDR3 has 15 amino acids. Germline CDR1 SGHRS, CDR2 YFSETQ. V lost 6 bases and J lost 6; bases outside the gene matches: 12. CDR3 amino acids: CASTQYGTTGNEQFF. The CDR3 DNA follows: TGCGCCAGCACACAATACGGGACTACGGGCAATGAGCAGTTCTTC.

The chain recombines TRBV10-3 with TRBJ2-7; 12 bases line up with TRBD2. The CDR3 runs to 16 residues. Looked up from germline, CDR1 is ENHRY and CDR2 is SYGVKD. V gave up 3 bases and J gave up 7 bases; unmatched junction bases: 10. The CDR3 reads CAISDGLAGGPGEQYF. CDR3 in DNA: TGTGCCATCAGTGACGGTCTAGCGGGAGGGCCGGGAGAGCAGTACTTC.

V usage is TRBV9 and J usage is TRBJ1-4, with D hard to call. The CDR3 spans 16 residues. The V and J ends lost 4 bases and 4 bases respectively, with 17 bases between them. Germline CDR1 is SGDLS and CDR2 is YYNGEE. CDR3 bases: TGTGCCAGCAGCCTGAACGGAGCTATTGGTAATGAAAAACTGTTTTTT. This translates into CASSLNGAIGNEKLFF.

The chain carries TRBV27 and TRBJ2-1; TRBD1 agrees at 7 bases. Germline assignment: CDR1 MNHEY and CDR2 SMNVEV (reference sequence). The CDR3 covers 14 residues. Trimming took 7 bases from V and 1 from J; bases not matched to a gene: 4. The CDR3 loop reads CASTWTGSYNEQFF. In DNA form, the CDR3 reads TGTGCCAGCACTTGGACAGGATCCTACAATGAGCAGTTCTTC.

The chain combines TRBV7-9 with TRBJ1-4, with D possibly being TRBD1 (5 bases). The germline V and J ends were trimmed by 4 bases and 8 bases, with 11 bases remaining between them. The germline V gene has CDR1 SEHNR and CDR2 FQNEAQ (reference sequence). This CDR3 region has 13 residues. The CDR3 nucleotides read TGTGCCAGCAGCTCCCAGGGAAGCGAAAAACTGTTTTTT. Translating gives CASSSQGSEKLFF.

This sequence joins TRBV19 and TRBJ1-4; TRBD1 matches 9 bases. Trimming removed 4 bases from V and 2 bases from J; junction bases left unmatched: 2. Germline-derived CDR1 and CDR2 are LNHDA and SQIVND (reference sequence). There are 15 residues in the CDR3. For the CDR3, the DNA is TGTGCCAGTAGTACGGGACAGGGCACTAATGAAAAACTGTTTTTT. This gives the protein CASSTGQGTNEKLFF.

CDR3 region: CASRPRDDAYEQYF. The CDR3 nucleotides are TGTGCCAGCCGTCCCCGGGATGATGCATACGAGCAGTACTTC. This sequence joins TRBV6-6 and TRBJ2-7; D might be TRBD2 (5 bases). CDR1 and CDR2 from the germline V gene are MNHNY and SVGAGI (reference sequence). This CDR3 comprises 14 residues. V was clipped by 8 bases and J by 4 bases, with 18 bases between them.

The chain has TRBV6-5 and TRBJ1-2; 7 bases match TRBD1. The CDR3 runs 16 residues. The V and J ends lost 0 bases and 1 base, in that order; junction bases with no gene match: 5. Germline V gene lookup returns CDR1 MNHEY and CDR2 SVGAGI. The CDR3 bases are TGTGCCAGCAGTTACTCATACGGGACAGTTAACTATGGCTACACCTTC. This gives the protein CASSYSYGTVNYGYTF.

The genes are TRBV10-3 and TRBJ1-1; D is perhaps TRBD1 (5 bases). Between the trimmed V and J ends, which lost 7 bases and 11 bases, there was a span of 23 bases. The CDR3 has 14 residues. Germline-derived CDR1 and CDR2 are ENHRY and SYGVKD. The CDR3 loop is CAINPQPDRRGAFF. The CDR3 bases are TGTGCCATCAACCCCCAGCCAGACCGCCGGGGGGCTTTCTTT.

V gene TRBV6-5 combines with J gene TRBJ1-2; 9 bases are shared with TRBD1. This CDR3 spans 15 amino acids. The trim removed 7 bases at V and 0 bases at J, leaving 6 bases unmatched. Germline CDR1 and CDR2: MNHEY and SVGAGI. DNA for the CDR3: TGTGCCAGCATCTACCGGACAGGGGCTAACTATGGCTACACCTTC. This encodes CASIYRTGANYGYTF.

A note on this clone: The junction shows a germline mismatch at one end, possibly a read error. This chain connects TRBV14 to TRBJ2-7, with no clear D. CDR1 and CDR2 (germline): SGHDN, FVKESK. This CDR3 contains 13 residues. CDR3 residues: CASSQVPMESMHF. CDR3 bases: TGTGCCAGCAGCCAAGTACCAATGGAGTCCATGCACTTC.

J is TRBJ2-2 and V is TRBV7-3; 9 bases map to TRBD1. Trimming took 4 bases from V and 0 from J; bases not matched to a gene: 0. The CDR3 loop spans 15 amino acids. Germline V gene lookup returns CDR1 SGHTA and CDR2 FQGTGA. The CDR3 nucleotides are TGTGCCAGCAGCTGGGACAGGGCGAACACCGGGGAGCTGTTTTTT. As protein: CASSWDRANTGELFF.

The rearrangement uses TRBV5-1 and TRBJ2-1, with D maybe TRBD2 (5 bases). CDR1 is SGHRS and CDR2 is YFSETQ in the germline V gene. V gave up 4 bases and J gave up 8 bases, with 25 bases separating them. The CDR3 sequence is 17 residues long. Here the CDR3 reads CASSHPSRALTSDEQFF. CDR3 DNA: TGCGCCAGCAGCCACCCTAGCCGGGCGCTGACTTCGGATGAGCAGTTCTTC.

This sequence joins TRBV10-1 and TRBJ1-1; 11 bases agree with TRBD1. This CDR3 is 15 amino acids long. V lost 5 bases and J lost 5; bases outside the gene matches: 7. Per germline, CDR1 WNHNN and CDR2 SYGVQD (reference sequence). CDR3 coding DNA: TGCGCCAGCAGTCCCGGGACAGGGGGAAGAACTGAAGCTTTCTTT. It specifies CASSPGTGGRTEAFF.

The chain combines TRBV7-9 with TRBJ1-1; D remains ambiguous. Trimming removed 0 bases from V and 2 bases from J, with 4 bases in between. Per germline, CDR1 SEHNR and CDR2 FQNEAQ (reference sequence). The CDR3 extends over 13 amino acids. The chain's CDR3 is CASSLAQNTEAFF. The CDR3 DNA follows: TGTGCCAGCAGCTTAGCACAAAACACTGAAGCTTTCTTT.

The V call is TRBV30, the J call TRBJ1-1; D is possibly TRBD1 (6 bases). Between the trimmed V and J ends, which lost 2 bases and 8 bases, there was a span of 15 bases. The CDR3 extends over 13 amino acids. Per the germline V gene, CDR1 is GTSNPN and CDR2 is SVGIG (reference sequence). CDR3 region: CAWSPGGGREAFF. In DNA form, the CDR3 reads TGTGCCTGGAGTCCCGGCGGGGGGCGAGAAGCTTTCTTT.

The chain carries TRBV6-5 and TRBJ1-2; no reliable D call. The CDR3 consists of 12 residues. Trimming took off 2 bases at V and 7 bases at J, with 8 bases between the two ends. Looked up from germline, CDR1 is MNHEY and CDR2 is SVGAGI. The CDR3 bases are TGTGCCAGCAGTTACCTCGGTGTTGGCTACACCTTC. Translated, it gives CASSYLGVGYTF.

This rearrangement joins TRBV2 to TRBJ2-6; D unresolved. This CDR3 comprises 14 residues. The V end was cut by 6 bases, the J end by 0 bases, with 6 bases between. Per germline, CDR1 SNHLY and CDR2 FYNNEI. The CDR3 nucleotides are TGTGCCAGCAGCCGAGACTCTGGGGCCAACGTCCTGACTTTC. Residues: CASSRDSGANVLTF.

The chain combines TRBV19 with TRBJ2-7; 7 nucleotides match TRBD1. The CDR3 runs 11 residues. Germline-derived CDR1 and CDR2 are LNHDA and SQIVND (reference sequence). V was clipped by 10 bases and J by 2 bases; unmatched bases: 2. In DNA, the CDR3 is TGTGCCACGGGACAGCCCTACGAGCAGTACTTC. Protein product: CATGQPYEQYF.

The rearrangement joins TRBV5-1 to TRBJ2-7; TRBD2 agrees at 10 bases. CDR3 length: 16 amino acids. Trimming at V came to 3 bases and at J to 6 bases, leaving 12 bases not matched to a gene. CDR1 is SGHRS and CDR2 is YFSETQ in the germline V gene. The CDR3 protein is CASSSLSLAGPIEQYF. CDR3 DNA: TGCGCCAGCAGCTCCCTTTCACTAGCGGGACCAATCGAGCAGTACTTC.

The rearrangement uses TRBV7-9 and TRBJ2-4; D is unclear. The germline CDR1 and CDR2 sequences are SEHNR and FQNEAQ (reference sequence). Trimming took off 1 base at V and 0 bases at J, with 4 bases between the two ends. This CDR3 is 14 amino acids long. For the CDR3, the DNA is TGTGCCAGCAGCTTAGAACTAGCCAAAAACATTCAGTACTTC. It encodes CASSLELAKNIQYF.

The chain recombines TRBV30 with TRBJ1-4; D unclear. This CDR3 has 17 residues. CDR1 is GTSNPN and CDR2 is SVGIG in the germline V gene (reference sequence). The CDR3 loop is CVFQAEAGIRGNEKLFF. CDR3 DNA sequence: TGTGTCTTTCAAGCAGAAGCCGGCATACGAGGGAATGAAAAACTGTTTTTT.

The chain joins TRBV5-1 to TRBJ2-5; TRBD2 aligns across 9 bases. CDR3 length: 15 residues. With 0 bases clipped from V and 1 base from J, the junction kept 1 base outside the gene matches. CDR1 is SGHRS and CDR2 is YFSETQ in the germline V gene. CDR3 coding DNA: TGCGCCAGCAGCTTGGGCGGGGGGGGCCAAGAGACCCAGTACTTC. Translated: CASSLGGGGQETQYF.